This passage covers 30 T cell receptor beta chains from one sample sequenced in a study of T-cell reconstitution after alpha-beta-depleted transplantation in children. Molecular barcoding with unique molecular identifiers was used for the TCRbeta library. TCRdb re-called the PCR reads with MiXCR, one entry per CDR3 protein. The top ten clones hold under 45% of a sample with 610,000 or so distinct CDR3 sequences, 25% to 30% of them seen once. This sample comprised PBMCs, obtained before TCRalphabeta/CD19-depleted stem cell transplant. The source of these receptors is a boy under two years old with Wiskott-Aldrich syndrome, due to receive a stem cell transplant.

The gene calls are TRBV27 and TRBJ1-5; the D is unclear. The V and J ends lost 4 bases and 6 bases respectively, with 19 bases between them. Germline V gene sequence: CDR1 MNHEY, CDR2 SMNVEV (reference sequence). This CDR3 spans 16 amino acids. CDR3 protein: CASSSQSVPGSQPQHF. CDR3 nucleotide sequence: TGTGCCAGCAGTTCCCAATCCGTCCCGGGAAGTCAGCCCCAGCATTTT.

The chain uses TRBV4-2 and TRBJ2-7, with 13 bases fitting TRBD2. This CDR3 is built from 16 residues. Germline V gene lookup returns CDR1 LGHNA and CDR2 YNFKEQ. The trim removed 1 base at V and 7 bases at J, leaving 7 bases unmatched. DNA for the CDR3: TGTGCCAGCAGCCAAGGAAGGACTAGCGGGAGTTATGAGCAGTACTTC. Translation gives CASSQGRTSGSYEQYF.

This clonotype was seen a few times. J is TRBJ2-1 and V is TRBV29-1; D may be TRBD1 (6 bases). Per germline, CDR1 SQVTM and CDR2 ANQGSEA. Trimming stripped 1 base from V and 12 bases from J, with 13 bases between. This CDR3 comprises 12 residues. In DNA form, the CDR3 reads TGCAGCGTTGAAGTAGGGGCCAGGGGGCAGTTCTTC. Protein product: CSVEVGARGQFF.

The rearrangement joins TRBV5-1 to TRBJ1-1, with D uncertain. Trimming took off 3 bases at V and 2 bases at J, with 14 bases between the two ends. Looked up from germline, CDR1 is SGHRS and CDR2 is YFSETQ. The CDR3 is 15 amino acids. This chain's CDR3 is CASSSERTPNTEAFF. The CDR3 coding sequence is TGCGCCAGCAGCTCCGAGCGTACACCTAACACTGAAGCTTTCTTT.

The rearrangement uses TRBV7-2 and TRBJ2-1, with TRBD2 matching over 13 bases. This CDR3 is built from 14 residues. Looked up from germline, CDR1 is SGHTA and CDR2 is FQGNSA. Trimming at V came to 4 bases and at J to 8 bases, leaving 2 bases not matched to a gene. This CDR3 is CASSWTSGSYEQFF. The CDR3 nucleotides are TGTGCCAGCAGCTGGACTAGCGGGAGCTATGAGCAGTTCTTC.

At least ten counts were recorded for this clonotype. One end of the junction is discordant with germline, which a read error may explain. The chain joins TRBV10-2 to TRBJ2-7, with D perhaps TRBD2 (5 bases). The CDR3 runs 11 residues. Germline CDR1 WSHSY, CDR2 SAAADI. The CDR3 DNA follows: TGTGCCAGCAGTGAGGGCTACGAGCAGTACTTC. Translated, it gives CASSEGYEQYF.

The chain joins TRBV20-1 to TRBJ1-4, with D possibly matching TRBD1 (6 bases). V was clipped by 1 base and J by 4 bases, with 16 bases between them. There are 16 residues in the CDR3. Germline V gene data show CDR1 as DFQATT and CDR2 as SNEGSKA (reference sequence). The CDR3 region has the DNA TGCAGTGCTAGAGCCGAGGGGGGGAAGCTTAATGAAAAACTGTTTTTT. This gives the protein CSARAEGGKLNEKLFF.

This clonotype was found a few times. V and J are TRBV9 and TRBJ2-4, with no clear D. The germline CDR1 and CDR2 sequences are SGDLS and YYNGEE. V lost 0 bases and J lost 9, with 10 bases in between. The CDR3 length is 13 residues. CDR3 in amino acids: CASSVESASIQYF. The CDR3 DNA reads TGTGCCAGCAGCGTAGAGTCAGCGAGCATTCAGTACTTC.

This clonotype has only a few counts. J is TRBJ1-3 and V is TRBV4-1; D unclear. V lost 1 base to trimming and J lost 4 bases, with 14 bases between them. Germline V gives CDR1 MGHRA, CDR2 YSYEKL. The CDR3 sequence is 16 residues long. The CDR3 nucleotides are TGCGCCAGCAGCCAAGTATTGCGGGAGGCGGGAAACACCATATATTTT. This encodes CASSQVLREAGNTIYF.

This clonotype showed up just once. The CDR3 loop is CASSLGAGGPFF. CDR3 in DNA: TGTGCCAGCAGCTTGGGAGCGGGAGGCCCGTTCTTC. V is TRBV7-9 and J is TRBJ2-1; 9 bases align to TRBD2. V shed 3 bases and J 15 bases; nucleotides not matched to a gene: 6. The CDR3 runs to 12 residues. Germline V lookup: CDR1 SEHNR, CDR2 FQNEAQ (reference sequence).

The rearrangement joins TRBV11-2 to TRBJ2-1, with 7 nucleotides matching TRBD2. From germline, CDR1 is SGHAT and CDR2 FQNNGV. The CDR3 spans 15 residues. V was clipped by 2 bases and J by 10 bases; unmatched bases: 11. The CDR3, as DNA: TGTGCCAGCAGCTTATACCCGGGGACTATCAGGGAGCAGTTCTTC. It is translated as CASSLYPGTIREQFF.

The chain recombines TRBV5-6 with TRBJ2-1, with TRBD1 matching 10 bases. This CDR3 has 16 amino acids. Germline V gene data show CDR1 as SGHDT and CDR2 as YYEEEE. Trimming at V came to 4 bases and at J to 6 bases, leaving 10 bases not matched to a gene. CDR3 region: CASSLRTGTGANEQFF. The CDR3 nucleotides are TGTGCCAGCAGCCTCAGAACCGGGACAGGGGCCAATGAGCAGTTCTTC.

This chain links TRBV9 with TRBJ2-7, with a weak D call TRBD1 (5 bases). Per the germline V gene, CDR1 is SGDLS and CDR2 is YYNGEE. The CDR3 runs 14 residues. With 2 bases removed from V and 1 base from J, the gap between germline ends came to 10 bases. In DNA, the CDR3 is TGTGCCAGCAGCGTGGGGCCTTATTCCTACGAGCAGTACTTC. It codes for CASSVGPYSYEQYF. The full variable domain, in which reference TRBV9 and TRBJ2-7 provide the parts outside the CDR3, is DSGVTQTPKHLITATGQRVTLRCSPRSGDLSVYWYQQSLDQGLQFLIQYYNGEERAKGNILERFSAQQFPDLHSELNLSSLELGDSALYFCASSVGPYSYEQYFGPGTRLTVT.

The gene calls are TRBV5-1 and TRBJ2-1; 7 bases fit TRBD1. The CDR3 is 14 residues long. Germline loops: CDR1 SGHRS, CDR2 YFSETQ. The V gene end was trimmed by 4 bases and the J gene end by 7 bases; junction bases not matched to a gene: 8. The CDR3, as DNA: TGCGCCAGCAGCCTCGGGACCAGGGGGAATGAGCAGTTCTTC. Translated: CASSLGTRGNEQFF.

This clonotype has at least ten counts. This rearrangement joins TRBV20-1 to TRBJ2-3; no reliable D call. This CDR3 comprises 13 residues. Germline CDR1 DFQATT, CDR2 SNEGSKA (reference sequence). The V end lost 5 bases, the J end lost 4 bases, and 13 bases lay between the germline ends. The CDR3, as DNA: TGCAGTGCTCTTAAGGGAAAGGCAGATACGCAGTATTTT. Encoded protein: CSALKGKADTQYF.

The chain joins TRBV27 to TRBJ2-7, with 9 nucleotides matching TRBD2. Germline values: CDR1 MNHEY, CDR2 SMNVEV (reference sequence). The V and J ends lost 5 bases and 2 bases, in that order; junction bases with no gene match: 13. The CDR3 is made up of 17 amino acids. CDR3 DNA: TGTGCCAGCAGTGCCCGCCCCCCCAGCGGGAGGACCTACGAGCAGTACTTC. This encodes CASSARPPSGRTYEQYF.

The CDR3 nucleotides read TGCAGTGCTAGAGATCCGACTAGCGGACCTTACGAGCAGTACTTC. Its protein product is CSARDPTSGPYEQYF. The rearrangement uses TRBV20-1 and TRBJ2-7; 9 nucleotides align to TRBD2. The ends lost 0 bases at V and 4 bases at J; junction bases unmatched: 7. CDR3 length: 15 residues. Per germline, CDR1 DFQATT and CDR2 SNEGSKA (reference sequence).

The V and J genes are TRBV28 and TRBJ1-6, with 9 bases aligning to TRBD1. CDR1 and CDR2 from the germline V gene are MDHEN and SYDVKM. The J segment lost 10 bases and the V segment lost 6 bases, leaving 13 bases of the junction unmatched. The CDR3 is made up of 16 amino acids. In DNA form, the CDR3 reads TGTGCCAGCAGGCGCAATAGCGGACAGGGGAGGTCACCCCTCCACTTT. Its translation is CASRRNSGQGRSPLHF.

This rearrangement joins TRBV5-1 to TRBJ2-3; D is uncertain. In germline, CDR1 is SGHRS, CDR2 YFSETQ. Trimming removed 0 bases at V and 0 bases at J, with 11 bases between. The CDR3 is 16 amino acids. CDR3 loop: CASSLVGDSSTDTQYF. CDR3 sequence (DNA): TGCGCCAGCAGCTTGGTGGGCGATTCTAGCACAGATACGCAGTATTTT.

The genes are TRBV7-2 and TRBJ2-5, with 7 bases aligning to TRBD2. Per germline, CDR1 SGHTA and CDR2 FQGNSA. V dropped 5 bases and J dropped 4; count of bases not matched to a gene: 10. This CDR3 has 15 amino acids. The CDR3 loop reads CASSTRTSAGETQYF. The CDR3 bases are TGTGCCAGCAGCACCAGGACTAGTGCGGGAGAGACCCAGTACTTC. The full variable domain, in which reference TRBV7-2 and TRBJ2-5 provide the parts outside the CDR3, is GAGVSQSPSNKVTEKGKDVELRCDPISGHTALYWYRQSLGQGLEFLIYFQGNSAPDKSGLPSDRFSAERTGGSVSTLTIQRTQQEDSAVYLCASSTRTSAGETQYFGPGTRLLVL.

This clonotype showed up just a few times. V gene TRBV21-1 combines with J gene TRBJ2-7; TRBD1 is the table's D call and was not checked against the DNA. TRBV21-1 is a listed pseudogene. CDR3 length equals 13 residues. The CDR3 DNA follows: TGTGCCAGCAGCCACCCGGGGGCCTACGAGCAGTACTTC. This gives the protein CASSHPGAYEQYF.

The chain recombines TRBV14 with TRBJ2-4; no clear D. Trimming removed 3 bases from V and 9 bases from J, with 6 bases in between. This CDR3 contains 11 residues. Germline values: CDR1 SGHDN, CDR2 FVKESK. Written as DNA, the CDR3 is TGTGCCAGCAGCCACGGGCCCATTCAGTACTTC. This sequence encodes CASSHGPIQYF. The whole variable domain, filled in from reference TRBV14 and TRBJ2-4, reads EAGVTQFPSHSVIEKGQTVTLRCDPISGHDNLYWYRRVMGKEIKFLLHFVKESKQDESGMPNNRFLAERTGGTYSTLKVQPAELEDSGVYFCASSHGPIQYFGAGTRLSVL.

This chain connects TRBV7-9 to TRBJ1-4, with D perhaps matching TRBD1 (6 bases). CDR1 and CDR2 (germline): SEHNR, FQNEAQ (reference sequence). This CDR3 has 15 residues. V gave up 5 bases and J gave up 7 bases, with 17 bases separating them. CDR3 bases: TGTGCCAGCAGCACAAACAGGGCCCCGGGTGAAAAACTGTTTTTT. It encodes CASSTNRAPGEKLFF.

In this sample, this clonotype turned up a few times. The gene calls are TRBV7-2 and TRBJ2-3; D is uncertain. The CDR3 covers 14 residues. Germline assignment: CDR1 SGHTA and CDR2 FQGNSA. Trimming took 2 bases from V and 1 from J, leaving 7 bases between them. CDR3 nucleotides: TGTGCCAGCAGCTTATCTCCCCGCACAGATACGCAGTATTTT. It specifies CASSLSPRTDTQYF. The complete variable domain, with remaining parts taken from reference TRBV7-2 and TRBJ2-3, reads GAGVSQSPSNKVTEKGKDVELRCDPISGHTALYWYRQSLGQGLEFLIYFQGNSAPDKSGLPSDRFSAERTGGSVSTLTIQRTQQEDSAVYLCASSLSPRTDTQYFGPGTRLTVL.

The gene calls are TRBV2 and TRBJ2-3, with D perhaps TRBD1 (6 bases). The CDR3 is 15 residues long. Looked up from germline, CDR1 is SNHLY and CDR2 is FYNNEI. V was shortened by 6 bases and J by 3 bases, with 16 bases between the two germline ends. CDR3 region: CASRARTVATDTQYF. CDR3 bases: TGTGCCAGCAGGGCCCGGACAGTAGCAACAGATACGCAGTATTTT.

This clonotype was seen a few times. The genes are TRBV10-3 and TRBJ1-1, with a tentative D call TRBD1 (6 bases). Trimming removed 11 bases at V and 0 bases at J, with 10 bases between. The germline gives CDR1 ENHRY, CDR2 SYGVKD. The CDR3 has 12 residues. Here the CDR3 reads CAAQGLNTEAFF. The CDR3 DNA sequence: TGTGCCGCACAGGGATTGAACACTGAAGCTTTCTTT.

This clonotype was detected a few times. The V call is TRBV5-1, the J call TRBJ1-1; D call uncertain. V shed 4 bases and J shed 1 base, with 14 bases lying between them. Germline CDR1 reads SGHRS; CDR2 reads YFSETQ. The CDR3 has 15 amino acids. The CDR3 DNA follows: TGCGCCAGCAGCCCCCTCGGACCCCAGAACACTGAAGCTTTCTTT. Amino acid sequence: CASSPLGPQNTEAFF.

This clonotype has only a few counts. The chain uses TRBV5-1 and TRBJ2-5; TRBD1 is a possible D gene (5 bases). The CDR3 consists of 15 residues. Germline V gene lookup returns CDR1 SGHRS and CDR2 YFSETQ. Trimming shortened V by 0 bases and J by 5 bases, and 14 bases separated the two germline ends. CDR3 protein: CASSLVQGGWETQYF. The CDR3 nucleotides are TGCGCCAGCAGCTTGGTGCAGGGCGGTTGGGAGACCCAGTACTTC.

The rearrangement links TRBV20-1 to TRBJ2-3; D may be TRBD2 (6 bases). V was clipped by 6 bases and J by 2 bases, with 12 bases between them. CDR1 and CDR2 from the germline V gene are DFQATT and SNEGSKA (reference sequence). The CDR3 runs to 13 residues. In DNA, the CDR3 is TGCAGTGCCACGGGAGCCCCCACAGATACGCAGTATTTT. This codes for CSATGAPTDTQYF.

This clonotype was observed a few times. The chain couples TRBV11-2 to TRBJ1-1; no reliable D call. Per the germline V gene, CDR1 is SGHAT and CDR2 is FQNNGV. The CDR3 length is 15 residues. Trimming pared 0 bases from V and 1 base from J, leaving 9 bases between. CDR3 in amino acids: CASSLDPFSNTEAFF. The CDR3, as DNA: TGTGCCAGCAGCTTAGATCCGTTCTCGAACACTGAAGCTTTCTTT.